This entry is about one T cell receptor beta chain. Its antigen specificity is not known. No much larger clone is present one base from it, and per-base qualities are unavailable. The CDR3 holds 15 amino acids from the cysteine to the phenylalanine. Only the CDR3 portion is preserved as DNA: 45 bases, with reading frame beginning at the first base. The junction carries 12 bases between V and J, which are trimmed by 0 bases and 6 bases respectively. From a lookup of the germline V gene (reference sequence), CDR1 and CDR2 are MNHNY and SVGAGI. These data belong to a study of blood T cell repertoires in COVID-19 (TCRdb year 2020). About the investigation overall: Samples from collaborators originated in the United States, Italy and Spain and spanned both the acute and convalescent phases of COVID-19. The prospective study material was composed of cDNA or gDNA derived from T cells, B-cell-depleted T cells, or PBMCs. Deeply sampled blood TCRbeta repertoires from subjects exposed to, actively infected with, or recovered from COVID-19 were included in the dataset. The repertoires were released in a freely available public database intended as a resource for research on the immune response to SARS-CoV-2. The samples were drawn from two sources: the first 160 participants of the ongoing ImmuneRACE study, and fewer than 1,500 subjects contributed by 6 global collaborators. Sample metadata almost always included a de-identified subject ID, COVID-19 status, age in years and sex. Where available, HLA class I and class II types were taken from metadata supplied by the sample provider and were not determined by assay-based typing.

TCRbeta CDR3 regions were amplified from genomic DNA using the immunoSEQ Assay, a bias-controlled multiplex PCR. Processing in the source paper ran as follows. The number of nucleated cells in each sample was estimated from the amplification of reference gene primers within the assay. Sequence reads were collapsed and filtered to measure the absolute abundance of every unique TCRbeta CDR3 rearrangement. Productive Simpson clonality was computed per sample as the square root of Simpson's diversity index over productive rearrangements. TCRdb limited this immuneACCESS table to in-frame rearrangements with V and J called. A share of clones is missing; checked studies link under half to unresolved V genes, and the rest is unexplained. V and J calls and clone size are those listed in that table; D and trimming were worked out from the DNA. Here the sample has 280,000 or so clones; approximately 91% occur a single time. The ten most abundant clones make up around 12% of the sample.

Results and caveats for the whole study, not just this receptor: How much clinical and demographic metadata was included differed by source and by participant, and the metadata was provided uncurated.

Each collaborating institution followed its own protocols to collect whole blood in K2EDTA tubes. For TCRbeta analysis, collaborators shipped samples in one of three forms: frozen whole blood, isolated PBMCs, or DNA extracted from either of those sample types. The TCR originated in a woman aged 60 to 75 with acute or convalescent COVID-19. The specimen sequenced was peripheral blood. Recombination joined TRBV6-6 with TRBJ1-5, and perhaps TRBD1 as D gene, on 5 matching bases. CDR3 protein: CASSYSLGGGQPQHF. Read as DNA, the sequence is TGTGCCAGCAGTTACTCCCTGGGGGGGGGTCAGCCCCAGCATTTT.